This T cell receptor (beta chain) was identified in a study of T cells in Graves' hyperthyroidism and ophthalmopathy. This clonotype has a count of ten or more. Hyperthyroidism had been newly diagnosed in patients aged 18 to 65, and its duration was under 2 months. Authors of the study amplified TCR beta CDR3 regions from RNA transcripts. HTBI primers were used for first-round RT-PCR of the TCR CDR3. TCRdb reprocessed the multiplex PCR reads via MiXCR and lists one record per CDR3 protein. Of approximately 400,000 distinct CDR3 sequences detected, about 16% appear once; the ten largest clones hold 30% to 35%. Trimming took 4 bases from V and 5 from J; bases not matched to a gene: 2. Germline values: CDR1 LGHDT, CDR2 YNNKEL (reference sequence). This CDR3 is 13 amino acids long.

This chain connects TRBV3-1 to TRBJ2-3, with 8 bases identical to TRBD2. The specimen sequenced was blood. The sequence was collected from a woman in her thirties with Graves' hyperthyroidism. The CDR3, as DNA: TGTGCCAGCAGCCCTCTAGCGGGAGATACGCAGTATTTT. As protein: CASSPLAGDTQYF.